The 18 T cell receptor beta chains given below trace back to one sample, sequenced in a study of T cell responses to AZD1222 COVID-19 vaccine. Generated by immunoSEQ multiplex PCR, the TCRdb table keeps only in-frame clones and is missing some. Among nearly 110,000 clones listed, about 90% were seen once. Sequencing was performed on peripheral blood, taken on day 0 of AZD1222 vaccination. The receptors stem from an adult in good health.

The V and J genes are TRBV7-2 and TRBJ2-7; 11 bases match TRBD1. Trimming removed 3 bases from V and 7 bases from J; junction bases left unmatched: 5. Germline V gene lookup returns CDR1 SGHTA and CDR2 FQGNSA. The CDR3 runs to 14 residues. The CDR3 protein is CASSFRTGGQEQYF. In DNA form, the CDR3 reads TGTGCCAGCAGCTTTCGGACAGGGGGCCAAGAGCAGTACTTC.

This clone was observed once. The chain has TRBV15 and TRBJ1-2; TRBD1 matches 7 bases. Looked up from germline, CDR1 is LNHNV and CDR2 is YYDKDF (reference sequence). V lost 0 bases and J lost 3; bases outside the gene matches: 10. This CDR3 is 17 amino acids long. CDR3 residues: CATSRDLRQGVDYGYTF. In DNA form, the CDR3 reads TGTGCCACCAGCAGAGATCTTCGGCAGGGGGTTGACTATGGCTACACCTTC.

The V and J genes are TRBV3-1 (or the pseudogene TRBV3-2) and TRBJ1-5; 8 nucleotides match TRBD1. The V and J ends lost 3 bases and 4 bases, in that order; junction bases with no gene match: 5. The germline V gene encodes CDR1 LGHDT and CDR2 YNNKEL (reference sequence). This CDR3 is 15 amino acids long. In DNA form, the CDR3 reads TGTGCCAGCAGCCACGGGACAGGCTTAAATCAGCCCCAGCATTTT. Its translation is CASSHGTGLNQPQHF.

The DNA of the CDR3 is TGTGCCAGCAGCTTATCGAGGGATTCACCCCTCCACTTT. The encoded protein is CASSLSRDSPLHF. The V and J genes are TRBV7-8 and TRBJ1-6; no clear D. V was shortened by 2 bases and J by 8 bases, with 7 bases between the two germline ends. Germline V gives CDR1 SGHVS, CDR2 FQNEAQ. The CDR3 is 13 residues long. Complete variable domain (other parts from reference TRBV7-8 and TRBJ1-6): GAGVSQSPRYKVAKRGQDVALRCDPISGHVSLFWYQQALGQGPEFLTYFQNEAQLDKSGLPSDRFFAERPEGSVSTLKIQRTQQEDSAVYLCASSLSRDSPLHFGNGTRLTVT.

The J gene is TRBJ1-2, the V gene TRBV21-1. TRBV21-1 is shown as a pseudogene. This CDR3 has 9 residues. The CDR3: CASSNLGTF. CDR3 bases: TGTGCCAGCAGCAATTTAGGCACCTTC.

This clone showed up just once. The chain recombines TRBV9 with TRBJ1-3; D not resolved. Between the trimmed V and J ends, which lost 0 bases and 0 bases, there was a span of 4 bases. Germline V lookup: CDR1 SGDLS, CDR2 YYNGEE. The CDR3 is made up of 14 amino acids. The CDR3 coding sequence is TGTGCCAGCAGCGTAGAGGACTCTGGAAACACCATATATTTT. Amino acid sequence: CASSVEDSGNTIYF.

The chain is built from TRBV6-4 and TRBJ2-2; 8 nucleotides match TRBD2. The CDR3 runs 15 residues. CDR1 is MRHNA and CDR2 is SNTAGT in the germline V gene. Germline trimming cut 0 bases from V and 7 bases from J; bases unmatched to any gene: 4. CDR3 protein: CASSDSAGGSGELFF. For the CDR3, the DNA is TGTGCCAGCAGTGACTCTGCGGGGGGTAGCGGGGAGCTGTTTTTT.

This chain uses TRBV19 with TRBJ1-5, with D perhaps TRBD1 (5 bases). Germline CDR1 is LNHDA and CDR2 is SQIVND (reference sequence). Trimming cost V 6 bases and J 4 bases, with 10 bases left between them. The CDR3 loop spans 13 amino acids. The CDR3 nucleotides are TGTGCCAGTAGGAGTCAGGGTAATCAGCCCCAGCATTTT. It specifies CASRSQGNQPQHF.

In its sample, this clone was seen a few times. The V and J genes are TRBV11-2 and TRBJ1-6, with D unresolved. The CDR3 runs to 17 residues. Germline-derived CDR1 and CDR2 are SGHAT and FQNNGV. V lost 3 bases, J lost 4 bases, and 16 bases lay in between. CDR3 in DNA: TGTGCCAGCAGCTTGCTTTCGGGCCTAGGGTATAATTCACCCCTCCACTTT. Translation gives CASSLLSGLGYNSPLHF.

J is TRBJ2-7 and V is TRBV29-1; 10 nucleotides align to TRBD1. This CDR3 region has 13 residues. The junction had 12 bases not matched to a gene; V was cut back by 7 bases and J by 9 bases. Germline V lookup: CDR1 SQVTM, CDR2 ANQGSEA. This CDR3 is CSARDRGQVRQYF. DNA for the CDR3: TGCAGCGCCCGAGACAGGGGGCAGGTTAGGCAGTACTTC.

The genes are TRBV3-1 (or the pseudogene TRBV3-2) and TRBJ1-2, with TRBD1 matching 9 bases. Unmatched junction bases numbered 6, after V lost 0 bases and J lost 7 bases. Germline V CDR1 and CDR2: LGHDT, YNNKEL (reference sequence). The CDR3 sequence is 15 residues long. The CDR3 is CASSQDPGTGLGYTF. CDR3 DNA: TGTGCCAGCAGCCAAGATCCCGGGACAGGGCTTGGCTACACCTTC.

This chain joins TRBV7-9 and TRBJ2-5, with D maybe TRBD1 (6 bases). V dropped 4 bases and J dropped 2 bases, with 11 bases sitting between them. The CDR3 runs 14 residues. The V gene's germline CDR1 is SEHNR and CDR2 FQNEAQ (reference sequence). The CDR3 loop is CASSSWTDQETQYF. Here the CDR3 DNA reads TGTGCCAGCAGCTCTTGGACAGATCAAGAGACCCAGTACTTC.

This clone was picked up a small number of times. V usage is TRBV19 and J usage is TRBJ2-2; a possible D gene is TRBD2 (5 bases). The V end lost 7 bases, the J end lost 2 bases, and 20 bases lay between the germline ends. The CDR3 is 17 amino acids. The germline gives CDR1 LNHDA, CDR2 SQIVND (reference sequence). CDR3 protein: CASKLGPGIPNTGELFF. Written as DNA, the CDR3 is TGTGCCAGTAAATTAGGCCCCGGGATACCAAACACCGGGGAGCTGTTTTTT.

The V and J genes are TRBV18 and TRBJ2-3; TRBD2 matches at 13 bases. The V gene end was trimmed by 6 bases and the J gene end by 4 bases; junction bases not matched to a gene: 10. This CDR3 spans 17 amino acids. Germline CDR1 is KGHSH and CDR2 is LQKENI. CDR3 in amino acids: CASSRTSGGARADTQYF. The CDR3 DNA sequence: TGTGCCAGCTCGCGAACTAGCGGGGGGGCCCGCGCAGATACGCAGTATTTT. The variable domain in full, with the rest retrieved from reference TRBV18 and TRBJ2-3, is NAGVMQNPRHLVRRRGQEARLRCSPMKGHSHVYWYRQLPEEGLKFMVYLQKENIIDESGMPKERFSAEFPKEGPSILRIQQVVRGDSAAYFCASSRTSGGARADTQYFGPGTRLTVL.

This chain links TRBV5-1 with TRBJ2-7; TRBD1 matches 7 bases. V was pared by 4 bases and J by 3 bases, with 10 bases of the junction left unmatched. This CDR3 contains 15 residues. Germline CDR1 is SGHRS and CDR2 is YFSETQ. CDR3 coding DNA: TGCGCCAGCAGCGCCCTACAGGGGTCGATCTACGAGCAGTACTTC. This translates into CASSALQGSIYEQYF.

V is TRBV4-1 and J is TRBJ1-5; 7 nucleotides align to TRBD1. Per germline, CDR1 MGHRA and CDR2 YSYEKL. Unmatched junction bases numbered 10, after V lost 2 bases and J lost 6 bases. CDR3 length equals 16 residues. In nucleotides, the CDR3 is TGCGCCAGCAGCCAACAGCGACAAACAGGGGTTCAGCCCCAGCATTTT. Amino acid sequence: CASSQQRQTGVQPQHF.

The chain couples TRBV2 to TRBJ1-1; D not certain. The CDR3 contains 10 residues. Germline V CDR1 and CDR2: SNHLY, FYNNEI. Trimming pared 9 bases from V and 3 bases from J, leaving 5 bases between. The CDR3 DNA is TGTGCCAGTGGACACACTGAAGCTTTCTTT. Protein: CASGHTEAFF.

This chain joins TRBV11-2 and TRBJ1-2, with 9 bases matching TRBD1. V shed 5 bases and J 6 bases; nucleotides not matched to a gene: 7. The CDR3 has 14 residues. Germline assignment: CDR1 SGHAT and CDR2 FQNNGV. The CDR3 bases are TGTGCCAGCAGCCCGGGGACAGGGAGGAATGGCTACACCTTC. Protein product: CASSPGTGRNGYTF.